This passage covers 25 T cell receptor beta chains from one sample sequenced in a study of shared T cell receptors in the human thymus. Sequencing used immunoSEQ multiplex PCR; TCRdb keeps in-frame clones, though not all of them. Of fewer than 700,000 clones detected, approximately 88% appear once; the ten largest clones hold 0.0095% to 0.012%. This same sample was also part of a study on human thymus T cells.

Sequencing used thymocytes. These receptor sequences come from a boy in the first two years of life with a congenital heart defect.

This clone was seen just once. J is TRBJ1-5 and V is TRBV19; 10 bases fit TRBD1. This CDR3 comprises 15 residues. CDR1 and CDR2 (germline): LNHDA, SQIVND (reference sequence). The ends lost 5 bases at V and 4 bases at J; junction bases unmatched: 5. The CDR3 DNA reads as TGTGCCAGTAGTCCGAGGGACAGGGGAAATCAGCCCCAGCATTTT. It yields the protein CASSPRDRGNQPQHF. Looking up the rest from reference TRBV19 and TRBJ1-5 gives the full variable domain: DGGITQSPKYLFRKEGQNVTLSCEQNLNHDAMYWYRQDPGQGLRLIYYSQIVNDFQKGDIAEGYSVSREKKESFPLTVTSAQKNPTAFYLCASSPRDRGNQPQHFGDGTRLSIL.

This rearrangement joins TRBV28 to TRBJ1-5; 7 nucleotides agree with TRBD1. Trimming took 4 bases from V and 4 from J; bases not matched to a gene: 13. The CDR3 length is 17 residues. CDR1 MDHEN and CDR2 SYDVKM come from the germline V gene. CDR3 DNA: TGTGCCAGCAGTTCCTACCCCAGCCCGGGACAGAATCAGCCCCAGCATTTT. This gives the protein CASSSYPSPGQNQPQHF.

This chain uses TRBV25-1 with TRBJ2-7; D might be TRBD2 (6 bases). V lost 1 base, J lost 1 base, and 14 bases lay in between. The CDR3 has 16 amino acids. The germline gives CDR1 MGHDK, CDR2 SYGVNS. CDR3 DNA sequence: TGTGCCAGCAGTGAATTGGTCGGGCTAGCGTCCTACGAGCAGTACTTC. Protein: CASSELVGLASYEQYF.

V is TRBV5-8 and J is TRBJ1-2, with 8 positions matching TRBD1. J gave up 4 bases and V 2 bases, and 7 bases lay outside the gene matches. The V gene's germline CDR1 is SGHTS and CDR2 YDEGEE. The CDR3 totals 15 residues. The CDR3 is CASSFGQGPLYGYTF. In DNA, the CDR3 is TGTGCCAGCAGCTTCGGACAGGGACCTCTCTATGGCTACACCTTC.

V usage is TRBV19 and J usage is TRBJ1-3; TRBD1 matches 7 bases. Per germline, CDR1 LNHDA and CDR2 SQIVND (reference sequence). This CDR3 is built from 13 residues. V dropped 7 bases and J dropped 4; count of bases not matched to a gene: 4. This chain's CDR3 is CASKGQPGNTIYF. For the CDR3, the DNA is TGTGCCAGTAAGGGACAGCCAGGAAACACCATATATTTT.

The rearrangement joins TRBV14 to TRBJ2-1; D is undetermined. The CDR3 runs 16 residues. Per the germline V gene, CDR1 is SGHDN and CDR2 is FVKESK. V gave up 1 base and J gave up 9 bases, with 19 bases separating them. The CDR3 here is CASSQVSPPRVGEQFF. The CDR3 nucleotides read TGTGCCAGCAGCCAAGTTTCGCCCCCCCGGGTGGGTGAGCAGTTCTTC.

This sequence joins TRBV14 and TRBJ2-3; unclear D gene. This CDR3 comprises 16 residues. V lost 5 bases and J lost 0, with 15 bases in between. The V gene's germline CDR1 is SGHDN and CDR2 FVKESK. CDR3 sequence: CASSAKQSFSTDTQYF. CDR3 nucleotides: TGTGCCAGCAGCGCAAAACAGTCTTTCAGCACAGATACGCAGTATTTT.

This clone appeared a few times. V is TRBV28 and J is TRBJ1-3, with no clear D. The ends were cut back, 7 bases at V and 0 bases at J, with 16 bases in the middle. The CDR3 consists of 16 residues. From germline, CDR1 is MDHEN and CDR2 SYDVKM. The DNA for the CDR3 is TGTGCCAGCACTTACTTGGCGGGTGACTCTGGAAACACCATATATTTT. It yields the protein CASTYLAGDSGNTIYF.

The genes are TRBV15 and TRBJ1-5; D is possibly TRBD1 (6 bases). V lost 3 bases and J 2 bases, leaving 17 bases between the germline ends. The length of the CDR3 is 17 residues. The germline gives CDR1 LNHNV, CDR2 YYDKDF (reference sequence). The CDR3: CATSRAYRARGNQPQHF. CDR3 coding DNA: TGTGCCACCAGCAGGGCCTACAGGGCGCGGGGCAATCAGCCCCAGCATTTT.

The V and J genes are TRBV27 and TRBJ2-7; no firm D call. The CDR3 extends over 16 amino acids. With 0 bases removed from V and 5 bases from J, the gap between germline ends came to 17 bases. Germline CDR1 MNHEY, CDR2 SMNVEV (reference sequence). CDR3 nucleotide sequence: TGTGCCAGCAGTTTATCCCCCGCGAGGATAAAAAACGAGCAGTACTTC. Translated: CASSLSPARIKNEQYF.

The chain recombines TRBV11-2 with TRBJ2-1; perhaps TRBD2 as D (5 bases). CDR3 size: 14 residues. CDR1 and CDR2 from the germline V gene are SGHAT and FQNNGV. Trimming pared 6 bases from V and 4 bases from J, leaving 13 bases between. The CDR3 coding sequence is TGTGCCAGCAGAAACACGGGGTCGTACAATGAGCAGTTCTTC. Protein product: CASRNTGSYNEQFF.

The chain couples TRBV11-3 to TRBJ2-7, with 10 bases that match TRBD2. Looked up from germline, CDR1 is SGHNT and CDR2 is YENEEA. Trimming took 8 bases from V and 2 from J; bases not matched to a gene: 3. The CDR3 spans 13 residues. CDR3 in DNA: TGTGCCAGCGCCGGGACTAGCGCCTACGAGCAGTACTTC. Translated: CASAGTSAYEQYF. Full variable domain (remainder filled in from reference TRBV11-3 and TRBJ2-7): EAGVVQSPRYKIIEKKQPVAFWCNPISGHNTLYWYLQNLGQGPELLIRYENEEAVDDSQLPKDRFSAERLKGVDSTLKIQPAELGDSAVYLCASAGTSAYEQYFGPGTRLTVT.

The rearrangement links TRBV18 to TRBJ2-7; 11 bases fit TRBD2. Germline V gives CDR1 KGHSH, CDR2 LQKENI. The CDR3 spans 19 residues. Trimming removed 1 base from V and 2 bases from J; junction bases left unmatched: 13. CDR3 in DNA: TGTGCCAGCTCACCACTGGCCGGGCCGGGACTAGCGGCTGCCTACGAGCAGTACTTC. Amino acids: CASSPLAGPGLAAAYEQYF.

The chain employs TRBV27 and TRBJ2-7; D may be TRBD1 (6 bases). The germline CDR1 and CDR2 sequences are MNHEY and SMNVEV (reference sequence). The V end was cut by 6 bases, the J end by 3 bases, with 6 bases between. This CDR3 contains 11 residues. This CDR3 is CASRGGYEQYF. CDR3 nucleotides: TGTGCCAGCAGAGGGGGCTACGAGCAGTACTTC.

V usage is TRBV15 and J usage is TRBJ2-3; tentatively, D is TRBD2 (6 bases). Trimming shortened V by 3 bases and J by 3 bases, and 19 bases separated the two germline ends. The CDR3 extends over 17 amino acids. Per the germline V gene, CDR1 is LNHNV and CDR2 is YYDKDF (reference sequence). The CDR3 DNA sequence: TGTGCCACCAGCAGTGCCCCGCGGGATAACGAGACAGATACGCAGTATTTT. It encodes CATSSAPRDNETDTQYF. Full variable domain (missing parts from reference TRBV15 and TRBJ2-3): DAMVIQNPRYQVTQFGKPVTLSCSQTLNHNVMYWYQQKSSQAPKLLFHYYDKDFNNEADTPDNFQSRRPNTSFCFLDIRSPGLGDTAMYLCATSSAPRDNETDTQYFGPGTRLTVL.

The chain combines TRBV5-6 with TRBJ2-7; 8 bases are shared with TRBD2. The length of the CDR3 is 14 residues. Germline CDR1 SGHDT, CDR2 YYEEEE. Trimming removed 4 bases from V and 2 bases from J; junction bases left unmatched: 5. The CDR3 DNA reads TGTGCCAGCAGCAGGGGACTAGGGGCCTACGAGCAGTACTTC. Translating gives CASSRGLGAYEQYF.

The chain links TRBV29-1 to TRBJ2-1; 7 bases line up with TRBD2. Unmatched junction bases numbered 4, after V lost 7 bases and J lost 4 bases. Germline V gene lookup returns CDR1 SQVTM and CDR2 ANQGSEA. CDR3 length: 12 amino acids. The chain's CDR3 is CSALALYNEQFF. For the CDR3, the DNA is TGCAGCGCACTAGCGTTGTACAATGAGCAGTTCTTC.

This clone occurred once. The chain uses TRBV30 and TRBJ2-1; 7 bases map to TRBD2. Germline trimming cut 2 bases from V and 7 bases from J; bases unmatched to any gene: 17. CDR3 length equals 17 residues. Germline V gives CDR1 GTSNPN, CDR2 SVGIG (reference sequence). For the CDR3, the DNA is TGTGCCTGGAGTCCCCCCCTATCACTAGCGAGAGGTAATGAGCAGTTCTTC. Translation gives CAWSPPLSLARGNEQFF.

The chain is built from TRBV14 and TRBJ1-2, with D tentatively TRBD1 (6 bases). V was shortened by 1 base and J by 3 bases, with 12 bases between the two germline ends. Germline V CDR1 and CDR2: SGHDN, FVKESK. The length of the CDR3 is 15 residues. This CDR3 is CASSQGEGEDYGYTF. The CDR3 bases are TGTGCCAGCAGCCAAGGGGAGGGGGAAGACTATGGCTACACCTTC.

This rearrangement joins TRBV7-2 to TRBJ2-7; D is undetermined. The CDR3 runs to 13 residues. The germline CDR1 and CDR2 sequences are SGHTA and FQGNSA. Trimming shortened V by 4 bases and J by 3 bases, and 10 bases separated the two germline ends. CDR3 bases: TGTGCCAGCAGCTCTAGGATATTCTACGAGCAGTACTTC. Translated, it gives CASSSRIFYEQYF.

The rearrangement links TRBV27 to TRBJ1-1, with 9 bases aligning to TRBD1. Germline assignment: CDR1 MNHEY and CDR2 SMNVEV (reference sequence). The CDR3 has 17 residues. J gave up 0 bases and V 2 bases, and 7 bases lay outside the gene matches. The CDR3 region has the DNA TGTGCCAGCAGTTTAACCCGGACAGGGGTGATGAACACTGAAGCTTTCTTT. Protein sequence: CASSLTRTGVMNTEAFF.

The CDR3 coding sequence is TGCAGCGTCCGCTCGAGACTGAGAAACACTGAAGCTTTCTTT. Protein sequence: CSVRSRLRNTEAFF. The J gene is TRBJ1-1, the V gene TRBV29-1; D is unclear. Germline V gives CDR1 SQVTM, CDR2 ANQGSEA. The CDR3 length is 14 residues. The V gene lost 6 bases and the J gene lost 2 bases, with 16 bases spanning the gap. The whole variable domain, remainder taken from reference TRBV29-1 and TRBJ1-1, is SAVISQKPSRDICQRGTSLTIQCQVDSQVTMMFWYRQQPGQSLTLIATANQGSEATYESGFVIDKFPISRPNLTFSTLTVSNMSPEDSSIYLCSVRSRLRNTEAFFGQGTRLTVV.

The chain links TRBV11-2 to TRBJ2-5; 7 nucleotides align to TRBD2. This CDR3 has 15 residues. Losses at the gene ends were 5 bases for V and 1 base for J; bases not matched to a gene: 7. Germline V CDR1 and CDR2: SGHAT, FQNNGV. The CDR3 region has the DNA TGTGCCAGCAGCGTGACTAGCCTCCTCCAAGAGACCCAGTACTTC. This sequence encodes CASSVTSLLQETQYF.

The chain carries TRBV2 and TRBJ2-7; 8 bases are shared with TRBD2. The CDR3 consists of 15 residues. Per the germline V gene, CDR1 is SNHLY and CDR2 is FYNNEI. V shed 1 base, J shed 6 bases, and the junction held 8 bases outside the gene matches. The CDR3 region has the DNA TGTGCCAGCAGTGAAGATATCGAGCGGGAGTTCGAGCAGTACTTC. Protein: CASSEDIEREFEQYF. The full variable domain, in which reference TRBV2 and TRBJ2-7 provide the parts outside the CDR3, is EPEVTQTPSHQVTQMGQEVILRCVPISNHLYFYWYRQILGQKVEFLVSFYNNEISEKSEIFDDQFSVERPDGSNFTLKIRSTKLEDSAMYFCASSEDIEREFEQYFGPGTRLTVT.

This chain links TRBV9 with TRBJ2-2; possibly TRBD2 for D (5 bases). This CDR3 is 15 amino acids long. Deletions cut 8 bases from V and 8 bases from J, with 22 bases between. Germline CDR1 reads SGDLS; CDR2 reads YYNGEE. CDR3: CASQPSPTNEGELFF. DNA of the CDR3: TGTGCCAGTCAGCCCTCCCCGACTAACGAAGGGGAGCTGTTTTTT.